The rows below give T cell receptor beta chains drawn from one sample of a study of cytomegalovirus exposure and HLA in healthy donors. The repertoire was sequenced with immunoSEQ multiplex PCR; TCRdb's copy has only in-frame clones and lacks some. The data hold about 170,000 clones, with roughly 81% observed a single time. Sequenced input: PBMCs. These receptors all come from a girl aged 10-17 years in good health and CMV-seropositive. The CDR3 runs from the conserved cysteine through the conserved F or W. Fields, in order: CDR3 protein, V gene, clone size, J gene. Size is stated for part of the rows, as once, few or many counts, or as a class when the clone is expanded.

CDR3: CASRSTANTEAFF; V: TRBV7-9; size: .; J: TRBJ1-1
CDR3: CASSRLGQGAYGGYTF; V: TRBV5-1; size: .; J: TRBJ1-2
CDR3: CASSQVAGGSGRTDTQYF; V: TRBV14; size: once; J: TRBJ2-3
CDR3: CASRAAYNSPLHF; V: TRBV5-1; size: .; J: TRBJ1-6
CDR3: CASSQEGRGNTEAFF; V: TRBV4-1; size: .; J: TRBJ1-1
CDR3: CASSRDSSYNSPLHF; V: TRBV7-3; size: .; J: TRBJ1-6
CDR3: CASSLADIAGAFF; V: TRBV5-5; size: .; J: TRBJ1-1
CDR3: CASSLALGGGQETQYF; V: TRBV5-1; size: .; J: TRBJ2-5
CDR3: CSAYSDTQYF; V: TRBV29-1; size: .; J: TRBJ2-3
CDR3: CASSPEGGVAYEQYF; V: TRBV5-1; size: .; J: TRBJ2-7
CDR3: CASSLFLQGTEAFF; V: TRBV11-2; size: .; J: TRBJ1-1
CDR3: CASSFTTGSEQYF; V: TRBV7-9; size: .; J: TRBJ2-7
CDR3: CASSLVTGRETQYF; V: TRBV11-3; size: .; J: TRBJ2-5
CDR3: CASSQRAGPQSNTEAFF; V: TRBV4-1; size: few; J: TRBJ1-1